The T cell receptor beta chain under discussion was sequenced for a study of early T cells in non-severe SARS-CoV-2 infection. TCRdb reprocessed the 5' RACE reads via MiXCR and lists one record per CDR3 protein. Among approximately 40,000 distinct CDR3 sequences listed, about 5.7% were seen once. There are many counts of this clonotype. There are 15 residues in the CDR3. V was pared by 0 bases and J by 2 bases, with 10 bases between. Germline V gene lookup returns CDR1 LGHNA and CDR2 YSLEER. The chain carries TRBV4-3 and TRBJ1-2, with a weak D call TRBD1 (6 bases). The receptor's source is an adult who was a healthcare worker with PCR-confirmed SARS-CoV-2 infection or an uninfected control (not recorded which). Sequenced here: whole blood, sampled at baseline. CDR3 nucleotides: TGCGCCAGCAGCCAAGATCCCGGGGGCAACTATGGCTACACCTTC. Translating it yields CASSQDPGGNYGYTF.